This TCR beta chain came from a study of T cell responses to AZD1222 COVID-19 vaccine. Study findings and constraints: A mostly white British donor set with more females was recruited, and clonal diversity was possibly underestimated. Just a handful of AZD1222 recipients tested seropositive at baseline.

Comment on this clone: The antigen is undetermined.

This table comes from immunoSEQ multiplex PCR, and its TCRdb copy is limited to in-frame clones, with some not included. The sample has 90,000 to 110,000 clones; around 87% are singletons. This receptor was identified in an adult who received the AZD1222 COVID-19 vaccine. The material sequenced was peripheral blood, taken 28 days after the second AZD1222 dose.

The CDR3 loop reads CASSHDRGFEKLFF. CDR3 DNA sequence: TGTGCCAGCAGCCACGACAGGGGGTTTGAAAAACTGTTTTTT. J is TRBJ1-4 and V is TRBV5-5; 9 bases are shared with TRBD1. This CDR3 spans 14 amino acids. J lost 7 bases, V lost 4 bases, and 5 bases had no gene match. CDR1 is SGHKS, CDR2 YYEKEE, per germline (reference sequence). The full variable domain, completed using reference TRBV5-5 and TRBJ1-4, is DAGVTQSPTHLIKTRGQQVTLRCSPISGHKSVSWYQQVLGQGPQFIFQYYEKEERGRGNFPDRFSARQFPNYSSELNVNALLLGDSALYLCASSHDRGFEKLFFGSGTQLSVL.